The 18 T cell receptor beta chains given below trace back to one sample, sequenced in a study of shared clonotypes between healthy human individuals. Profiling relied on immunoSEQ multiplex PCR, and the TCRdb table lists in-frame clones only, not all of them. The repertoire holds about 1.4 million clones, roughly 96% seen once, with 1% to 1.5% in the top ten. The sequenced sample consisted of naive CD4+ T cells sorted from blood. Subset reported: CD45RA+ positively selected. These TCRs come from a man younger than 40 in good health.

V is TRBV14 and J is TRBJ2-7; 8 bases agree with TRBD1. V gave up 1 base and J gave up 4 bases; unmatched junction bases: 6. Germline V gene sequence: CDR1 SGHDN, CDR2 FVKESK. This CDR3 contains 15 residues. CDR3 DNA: TGTGCCAGCAGCCAAGGGACAGGGCCGCCTTACGAGCAGTACTTC. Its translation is CASSQGTGPPYEQYF.

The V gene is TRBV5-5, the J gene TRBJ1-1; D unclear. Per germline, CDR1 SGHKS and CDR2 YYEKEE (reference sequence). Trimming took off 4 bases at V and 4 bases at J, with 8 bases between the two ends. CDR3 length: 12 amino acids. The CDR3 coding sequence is TGTGCCAGCAGCCAGGTTGGCACTGAAGCTTTCTTT. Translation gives CASSQVGTEAFF. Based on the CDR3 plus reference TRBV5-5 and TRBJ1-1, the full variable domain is DAGVTQSPTHLIKTRGQQVTLRCSPISGHKSVSWYQQVLGQGPQFIFQYYEKEERGRGNFPDRFSARQFPNYSSELNVNALLLGDSALYLCASSQVGTEAFFGQGTRLTVV.

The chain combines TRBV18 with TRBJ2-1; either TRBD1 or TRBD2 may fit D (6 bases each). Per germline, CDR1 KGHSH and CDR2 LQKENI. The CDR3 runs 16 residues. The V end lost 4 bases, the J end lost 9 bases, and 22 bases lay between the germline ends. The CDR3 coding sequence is TGTGCCAGCTCACACCAAGGACAGCCTAGCGTCGGTGAGCAGTTCTTC. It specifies CASSHQGQPSVGEQFF.

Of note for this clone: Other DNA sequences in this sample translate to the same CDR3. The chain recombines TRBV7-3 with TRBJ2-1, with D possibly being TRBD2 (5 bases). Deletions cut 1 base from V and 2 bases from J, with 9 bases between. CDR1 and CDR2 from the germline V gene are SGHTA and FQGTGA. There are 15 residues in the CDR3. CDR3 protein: CASSLRREAYNEQFF. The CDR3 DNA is TGTGCCAGCAGCTTAAGACGGGAAGCCTACAATGAGCAGTTCTTC.

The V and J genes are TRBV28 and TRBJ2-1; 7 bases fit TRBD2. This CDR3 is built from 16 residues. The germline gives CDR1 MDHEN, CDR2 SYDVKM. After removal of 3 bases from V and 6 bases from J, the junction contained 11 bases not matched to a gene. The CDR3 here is CASSFLTGGSSNEQFF. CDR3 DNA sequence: TGTGCCAGCAGTTTCCTGACTGGCGGGAGTAGCAATGAGCAGTTCTTC.

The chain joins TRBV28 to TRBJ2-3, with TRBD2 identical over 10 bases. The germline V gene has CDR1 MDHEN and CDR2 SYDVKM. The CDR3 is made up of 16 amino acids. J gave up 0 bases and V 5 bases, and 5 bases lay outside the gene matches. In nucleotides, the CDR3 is TGTGCCAGCAGTGTATCACTAGCGGGAAGCACAGATACGCAGTATTTT. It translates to CASSVSLAGSTDTQYF.

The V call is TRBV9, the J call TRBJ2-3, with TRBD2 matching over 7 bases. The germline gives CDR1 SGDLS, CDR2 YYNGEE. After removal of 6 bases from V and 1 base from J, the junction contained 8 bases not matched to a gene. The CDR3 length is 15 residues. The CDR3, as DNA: TGTGCCAGCACCCCCGCTAGCGGACGCACAGATACGCAGTATTTT. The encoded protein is CASTPASGRTDTQYF.

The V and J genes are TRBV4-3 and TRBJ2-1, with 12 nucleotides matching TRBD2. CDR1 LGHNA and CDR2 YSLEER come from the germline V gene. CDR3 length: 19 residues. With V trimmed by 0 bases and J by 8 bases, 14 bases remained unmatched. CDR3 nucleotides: TGCGCCAGCAGCCAAGATGGTCTAGCGGGAGGGTCCTTTGGGGATGAGCAGTTCTTC. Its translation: CASSQDGLAGGSFGDEQFF.

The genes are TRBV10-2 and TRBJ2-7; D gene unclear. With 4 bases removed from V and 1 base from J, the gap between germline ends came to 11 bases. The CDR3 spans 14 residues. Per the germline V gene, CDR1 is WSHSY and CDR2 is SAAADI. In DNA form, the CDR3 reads TGCGCCAGCAGTGTGCAGGTTCAGTCCTACGAGCAGTACTTC. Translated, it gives CASSVQVQSYEQYF.

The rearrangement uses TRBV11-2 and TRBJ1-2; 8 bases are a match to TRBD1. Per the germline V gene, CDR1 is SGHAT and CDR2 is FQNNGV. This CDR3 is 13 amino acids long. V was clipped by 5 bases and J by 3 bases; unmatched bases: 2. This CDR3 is CASSPGGDYGYTF. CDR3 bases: TGTGCCAGCAGCCCAGGGGGCGACTATGGCTACACCTTC.

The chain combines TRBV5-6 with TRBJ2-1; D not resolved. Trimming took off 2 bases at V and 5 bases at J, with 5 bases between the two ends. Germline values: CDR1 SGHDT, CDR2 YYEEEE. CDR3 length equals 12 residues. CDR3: CASSFLNNEQFF. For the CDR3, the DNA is TGTGCCAGCAGCTTCTTAAACAATGAGCAGTTCTTC. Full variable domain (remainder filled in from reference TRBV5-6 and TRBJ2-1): DAGVTQSPTHLIKTRGQQVTLRCSPKSGHDTVSWYQQALGQGPQFIFQYYEEEERQRGNFPDRFSGHQFPNYSSELNVNALLLGDSALYLCASSFLNNEQFFGPGTRLTVL.

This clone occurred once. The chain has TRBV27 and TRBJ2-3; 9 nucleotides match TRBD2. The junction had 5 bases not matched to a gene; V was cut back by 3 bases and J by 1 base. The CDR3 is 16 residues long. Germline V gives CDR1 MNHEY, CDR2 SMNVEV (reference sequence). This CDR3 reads CASSFWREGGTDTQYF. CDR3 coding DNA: TGTGCCAGCAGTTTTTGGCGGGAGGGCGGCACAGATACGCAGTATTTT.

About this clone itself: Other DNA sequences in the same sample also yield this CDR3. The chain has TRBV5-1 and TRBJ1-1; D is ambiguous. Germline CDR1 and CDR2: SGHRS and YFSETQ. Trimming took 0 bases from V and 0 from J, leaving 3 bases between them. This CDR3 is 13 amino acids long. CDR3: CASSLALNTEAFF. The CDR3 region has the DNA TGCGCCAGCAGCTTGGCCCTGAACACTGAAGCTTTCTTT.

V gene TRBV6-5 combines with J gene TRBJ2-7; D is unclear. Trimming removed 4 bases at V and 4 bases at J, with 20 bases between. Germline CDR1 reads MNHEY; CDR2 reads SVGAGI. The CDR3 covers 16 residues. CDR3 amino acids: CASSSGTAARAYEQYF. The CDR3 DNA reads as TGTGCCAGCAGTTCGGGTACGGCGGCTAGGGCTTACGAGCAGTACTTC.

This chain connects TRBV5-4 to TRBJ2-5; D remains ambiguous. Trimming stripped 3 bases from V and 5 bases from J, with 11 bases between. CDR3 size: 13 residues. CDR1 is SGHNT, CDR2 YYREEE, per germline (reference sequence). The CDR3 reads CASSSPFEETQYF. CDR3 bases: TGTGCCAGCAGCTCCCCATTCGAGGAGACCCAGTACTTC.

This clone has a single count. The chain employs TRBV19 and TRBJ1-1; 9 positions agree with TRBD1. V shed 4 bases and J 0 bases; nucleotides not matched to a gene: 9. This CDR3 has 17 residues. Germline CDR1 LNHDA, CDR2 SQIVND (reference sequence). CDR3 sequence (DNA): TGTGCCAGTAGTACCCGGGACAGGGCGGGGGTGAACACTGAAGCTTTCTTT. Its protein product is CASSTRDRAGVNTEAFF.

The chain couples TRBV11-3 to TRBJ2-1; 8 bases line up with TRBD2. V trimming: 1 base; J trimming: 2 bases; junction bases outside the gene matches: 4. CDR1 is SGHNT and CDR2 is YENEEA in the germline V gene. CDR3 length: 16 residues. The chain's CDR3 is CASSLAAAGAYNEQFF. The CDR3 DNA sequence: TGTGCCAGCAGCTTAGCTGCAGCGGGAGCCTACAATGAGCAGTTCTTC.

CDR3 region: CASSLDYEAFF. CDR3 nucleotide sequence: TGTGCCAGCAGTTTAGATTATGAAGCTTTCTTT. The V gene is TRBV28, the J gene TRBJ1-1; D not certain. The V and J ends lost 2 bases and 7 bases respectively, with 5 bases between them. Germline V gene sequence: CDR1 MDHEN, CDR2 SYDVKM. The CDR3 consists of 11 residues.